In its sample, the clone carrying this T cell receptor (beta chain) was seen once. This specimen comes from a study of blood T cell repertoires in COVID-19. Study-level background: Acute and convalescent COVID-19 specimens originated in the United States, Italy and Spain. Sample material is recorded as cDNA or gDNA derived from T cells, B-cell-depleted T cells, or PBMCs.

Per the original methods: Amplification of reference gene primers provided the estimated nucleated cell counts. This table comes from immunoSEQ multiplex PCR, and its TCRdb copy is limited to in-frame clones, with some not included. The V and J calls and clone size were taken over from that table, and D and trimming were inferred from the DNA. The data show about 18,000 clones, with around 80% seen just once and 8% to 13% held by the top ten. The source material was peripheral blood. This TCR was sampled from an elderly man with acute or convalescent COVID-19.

The CDR3 coding sequence is TGTGCCAGCACCCCAAACAGGGGGAATCAGCCCCAGCATTTT. It encodes CASTPNRGNQPQHF. The genes are TRBV6-5 and TRBJ1-5; 8 bases agree with TRBD1. The CDR3 sequence is 14 residues long. Looked up from germline, CDR1 is MNHEY and CDR2 is SVGAGI. Trimming at V came to 7 bases and at J to 4 bases, leaving 6 bases not matched to a gene.